The 18 T cell receptor beta chains reported below all come from one sample, sequenced in a study of shared clonotypes between healthy human individuals. TCRdb's table, derived via immunoSEQ multiplex PCR, lists solely in-frame clones and lacks some. The data show around 340,000 clones, 73% seen once. The sample taken for sequencing was memory CD4+ T cells sorted from blood. The sample's subset: CD45RA-negative fraction. The receptor set was obtained from a man between 25 and 39 years old in good health.

This chain connects TRBV7-9 to TRBJ2-5, with 11 nucleotides matching TRBD2. V was clipped by 2 bases and J by 0 bases; unmatched bases: 2. The length of the CDR3 is 16 residues. CDR1 SEHNR and CDR2 FQNEAQ come from the germline V gene (reference sequence). The CDR3 here is CASSLRTSGHQETQYF. Here the CDR3 DNA reads TGTGCCAGCAGCTTACGGACTAGCGGGCACCAAGAGACCCAGTACTTC. Full variable domain (outside the CDR3, taken from reference TRBV7-9 and TRBJ2-5): DTGVSQNPRHKITKRGQNVTFRCDPISEHNRLYWYRQTLGQGPEFLTYFQNEAQLEKSRLLSDRFSAERPKGSFSTLEIQRTEQGDSAMYLCASSLRTSGHQETQYFGPGTRLLVL.

The chain employs TRBV5-1 and TRBJ2-2; 11 nucleotides align to TRBD2. Looked up from germline, CDR1 is SGHRS and CDR2 is YFSETQ. V was clipped by 5 bases and J by 7 bases; unmatched bases: 10. This CDR3 is 16 amino acids long. CDR3 loop: CASRSGLAEMGGELFF. The CDR3, as DNA: TGCGCCAGCAGATCGGGACTAGCGGAGATGGGCGGGGAGCTGTTTTTT.

This clone was counted between two and nine times. The chain uses TRBV5-3 and TRBJ2-7, with a tentative D call TRBD2 (6 bases). TRBV5-3 is an ORF for which the function is uncertain. V lost 1 base and J 0 bases, leaving 14 bases between the germline ends. This CDR3 has 16 amino acids. The CDR3 DNA is TGTGCCAGAAGCTTGTGCGGGACGGGAAGCTCCTACGAGCAGTACTTC. It yields the protein CARSLCGTGSSYEQYF.

The sample holds many counts of this clone. J is TRBJ2-7 and V is TRBV6-5; 10 bases map to TRBD2. There are 15 residues in the CDR3. V shed 6 bases, J shed 4 bases, and the junction held 9 bases outside the gene matches. Germline V gene sequence: CDR1 MNHEY, CDR2 SVGAGI. The CDR3 DNA follows: TGTGCCAGCAGAGCGGGAGGGCGCGGAGGGTACGAGCAGTACTTC. Protein: CASRAGGRGGYEQYF.

The rearrangement links TRBV7-6 to TRBJ2-2; maybe TRBD1 (6 bases). The V and J ends lost 5 bases and 7 bases respectively, with 20 bases between them. The length of the CDR3 is 16 residues. The germline CDR1 and CDR2 sequences are SGHVS and FNYEAQ. CDR3 bases: TGTGCCAGCAGCCCCCTGGGGCAGGGGTCCGTCGGGGAGCTGTTTTTT. As protein: CASSPLGQGSVGELFF.

The rearrangement uses TRBV10-3 and TRBJ2-3; 12 bases are a match to TRBD2. CDR3 length equals 15 residues. After removal of 6 bases from V and 0 bases from J, the junction contained 1 base not matched to a gene. CDR1 and CDR2 from the germline V gene are ENHRY and SYGVKD. CDR3 sequence: CAISGLAGSTDTQYF. In DNA, the CDR3 is TGTGCCATCAGCGGACTAGCGGGAAGCACAGATACGCAGTATTTT.

The V and J genes are TRBV7-2 and TRBJ2-3; 8 bases are a match to TRBD2. The CDR3 has 16 residues. The V gene's germline CDR1 is SGHTA and CDR2 FQGNSA. Trimming removed 1 base from V and 2 bases from J; junction bases left unmatched: 5. The CDR3 nucleotides read TGTGCCAGCAGCTTAGAATTAGCGGGACACACAGATACGCAGTATTTT. Translating it yields CASSLELAGHTDTQYF.

This clone was found once. CDR3 loop: CASMNQAGNQPQHF. CDR3 coding DNA: TGTGCCAGCATGAATCAGGCAGGCAATCAGCCCCAGCATTTT. The chain carries TRBV6-1 and TRBJ1-5, with D uncertain. The germline V gene has CDR1 MNHNS and CDR2 SASEGT. The CDR3 covers 14 residues. Trimming shortened V by 7 bases and J by 2 bases, and 12 bases separated the two germline ends.

The chain recombines TRBV11-2 with TRBJ2-5; TRBD1 aligns across 8 bases. Germline CDR1 SGHAT, CDR2 FQNNGV. Trimming cost V 1 base and J 5 bases; bases outside gene matches: 6. The CDR3 length is 15 residues. The CDR3 here is CASSLGQGFWETQYF. Here the CDR3 DNA reads TGTGCCAGCAGCTTAGGACAGGGGTTTTGGGAGACCCAGTACTTC. Supplemented by reference TRBV11-2 and TRBJ2-5, the full variable domain reads EAGVAQSPRYKIIEKRQSVAFWCNPISGHATLYWYQQILGQGPKLLIQFQNNGVVDDSQLPKDRFSAERLKGVDSTLKIQPAKLEDSAVYLCASSLGQGFWETQYFGPGTRLLVL.

The gene calls are TRBV5-8 and TRBJ2-2, with a possible D match to TRBD2 (5 bases). This CDR3 comprises 15 residues. CDR1 is SGHTS, CDR2 YDEGEE, per germline. V was pared by 2 bases and J by 3 bases, with 11 bases between. The CDR3 sequence is CASSFRGLDTGELFF. The CDR3, as DNA: TGTGCCAGCAGCTTTCGAGGGCTGGACACCGGGGAGCTGTTTTTT.

The genes are TRBV6-1 and TRBJ1-4; 7 nucleotides agree with TRBD1. The V gene's germline CDR1 is MNHNS and CDR2 SASEGT. The CDR3 contains 14 residues. Trimming took 6 bases from V and 3 from J; bases not matched to a gene: 4. The CDR3 region is CASSIGTANEKLFF. The CDR3 DNA reads as TGTGCCAGCAGCATCGGGACAGCTAATGAAAAACTGTTTTTT.

This sequence joins TRBV7-6 and TRBJ2-2, with 10 bases that match TRBD2. The trim removed 5 bases at V and 7 bases at J, leaving 10 bases unmatched. The CDR3 has 16 residues. Germline CDR1 reads SGHVS; CDR2 reads FNYEAQ. CDR3 protein: CASSLSLAGVGGELFF. CDR3 DNA sequence: TGTGCCAGCAGCCTCAGTCTAGCGGGAGTGGGCGGGGAGCTGTTTTTT.

The chain is built from TRBV18 and TRBJ1-2; perhaps TRBD1 as D (6 bases). V dropped 4 bases and J dropped 8 bases, with 14 bases sitting between them. CDR1 is KGHSH, CDR2 LQKENI, per germline. The CDR3 consists of 13 residues. The CDR3 region is CASSRGPSGGYTF. The CDR3 DNA reads as TGTGCCAGCTCACGGGGGCCCTCGGGAGGCTACACCTTC.

A single count supports this clone. The chain is built from TRBV18 and TRBJ2-7, with 11 bases lining up with TRBD1. V lost 5 bases and J lost 9; bases outside the gene matches: 12. The CDR3 loop spans 15 amino acids. In germline, CDR1 is KGHSH, CDR2 LQKENI. The CDR3 nucleotides read TGTGCCAGCTCATCCTCCGGGACAGGGGGTGCACGGCAGTACTTC. Amino acids: CASSSSGTGGARQYF. The full variable domain, its missing parts supplied by reference TRBV18 and TRBJ2-7, is NAGVMQNPRHLVRRRGQEARLRCSPMKGHSHVYWYRQLPEEGLKFMVYLQKENIIDESGMPKERFSAEFPKEGPSILRIQQVVRGDSAAYFCASSSSGTGGARQYFGPGTRLTVT.

The chain joins TRBV2 to TRBJ2-1; D remains ambiguous. Germline values: CDR1 SNHLY, CDR2 FYNNEI. The V and J ends lost 7 bases and 0 bases respectively, with 10 bases between them. The CDR3 spans 14 residues. For the CDR3, the DNA is TGTGCCAGCACGGGTGGGTACTCCTACAATGAGCAGTTCTTC. It is translated as CASTGGYSYNEQFF.

This chain joins TRBV7-6 and TRBJ2-3; TRBD1 is a possible D gene (5 bases). V lost 3 bases and J lost 2, with 9 bases in between. Germline-derived CDR1 and CDR2 are SGHVS and FNYEAQ. This CDR3 region has 14 residues. The chain's CDR3 is CASSFSGATDTQYF. CDR3 nucleotides: TGTGCCAGCAGCTTTAGTGGGGCCACAGATACGCAGTATTTT. Together with reference TRBV7-6 and TRBJ2-3, the CDR3 gives the full variable domain: GAGVSQSPRYKVTKRGQDVALRCDPISGHVSLYWYRQALGQGPEFLTYFNYEAQQDKSGLPNDRFSAERPEGSISTLTIQRTEQRDSAMYRCASSFSGATDTQYFGPGTRLTVL.

This chain connects TRBV5-1 to TRBJ2-3, with 12 bases identical to TRBD2. Germline lookup yields CDR1 SGHRS and CDR2 YFSETQ. Trimming at V came to 4 bases and at J to 6 bases, leaving 3 bases not matched to a gene. This CDR3 comprises 14 residues. The CDR3 coding sequence is TGCGCCAGCAGCCCTCTAGCGGGAGGGGATACGCAGTATTTT. Amino acid sequence: CASSPLAGGDTQYF.

The chain recombines TRBV6-1 with TRBJ1-5; a possible D gene is TRBD1 (5 bases). V lost 10 bases, J lost 4 bases, and 11 bases lay in between. The germline V gene has CDR1 MNHNS and CDR2 SASEGT. The CDR3 has 12 amino acids. The CDR3 DNA reads TGTGCCACCAAGCAGGGAAATCAGCCCCAGCATTTT. Translated, it gives CATKQGNQPQHF.